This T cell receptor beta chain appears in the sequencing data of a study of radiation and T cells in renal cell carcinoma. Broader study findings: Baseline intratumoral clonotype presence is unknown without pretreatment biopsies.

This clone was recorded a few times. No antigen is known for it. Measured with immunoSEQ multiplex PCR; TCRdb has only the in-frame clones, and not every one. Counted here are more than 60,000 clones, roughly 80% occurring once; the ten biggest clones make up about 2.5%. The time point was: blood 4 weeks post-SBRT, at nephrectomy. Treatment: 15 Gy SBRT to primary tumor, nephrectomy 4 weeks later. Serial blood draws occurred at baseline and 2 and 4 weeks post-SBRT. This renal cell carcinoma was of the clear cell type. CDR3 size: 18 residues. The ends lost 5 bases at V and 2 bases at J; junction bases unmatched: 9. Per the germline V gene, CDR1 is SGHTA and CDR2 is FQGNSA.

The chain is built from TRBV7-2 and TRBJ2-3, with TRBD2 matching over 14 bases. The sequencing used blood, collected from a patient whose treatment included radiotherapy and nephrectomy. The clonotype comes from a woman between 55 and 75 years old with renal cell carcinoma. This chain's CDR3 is CASSQSGGLAGDTDTQYF. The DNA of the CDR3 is TGTGCCAGCAGCCAAAGTGGGGGACTAGCGGGGGACACAGATACGCAGTATTTT.